The 31 T cell receptor beta chains below all came from one sample that was sequenced in a study of T-cell memory formation after mild COVID-19. TCRdb processed the 5' RACE reads anew with MiXCR; each CDR3 protein has one entry. The table lists 140,000 to 150,000 distinct CDR3 sequences, about 25% of them singletons. Specimen: PBMCs or a T cell subset sorted from them (not recorded which). Source of these receptors: an adult woman who had mild COVID-19 (a few samples of this study predate the infection). Cell type and time point are not known.

The gene calls are TRBV27 and TRBJ2-7; perhaps D is TRBD1 or TRBD2 (5 bases each). Deletions cut 6 bases from V and 0 bases from J, with 15 bases between. Germline V gene lookup returns CDR1 MNHEY and CDR2 SMNVEV (reference sequence). CDR3 length equals 15 residues. Here the CDR3 DNA reads TGTGCCAGCAGCGGGGACGGCCTAAGCTCCTACGAGCAGTACTTC. Protein product: CASSGDGLSSYEQYF.

The sample holds a few counts of this clonotype. The gene calls are TRBV12-3 or TRBV12-4 and TRBJ2-5; 8 bases are a match to TRBD1. This CDR3 is 16 amino acids long. Trimming took 6 bases from V and 5 from J; bases not matched to a gene: 14. The CDR3 DNA reads as TGTGCCAGCAGCCAGGACAGGGTGATTTGGGTGGAGACCCAGTACTTC. Its translation is CASSQDRVIWVETQYF.

V usage is TRBV15 and J usage is TRBJ2-2, with D tentatively TRBD1 (5 bases). Germline V gene sequence: CDR1 LNHNV, CDR2 YYDKDF (reference sequence). V was shortened by 2 bases and J by 7 bases, with 14 bases between the two germline ends. The CDR3 is made up of 15 amino acids. CDR3 in DNA: TGTGCCACCAGCAGAAGTAGGGGCGCTCGCGGGGAGCTGTTTTTT. Translated: CATSRSRGARGELFF.

This clonotype was found many times. The V gene is TRBV5-5, the J gene TRBJ2-7; no clear D. With 4 bases removed from V and 3 bases from J, the gap between germline ends came to 11 bases. Germline V gene lookup returns CDR1 SGHKS and CDR2 YYEKEE (reference sequence). The CDR3 is 13 residues long. The CDR3 loop is CASSRSVGYEQYF. The CDR3 bases are TGTGCCAGCAGCCGCTCGGTTGGCTACGAGCAGTACTTC.

This clonotype was seen at least ten times. The CDR3 loop is CASSTGLNTEAFF. The CDR3 DNA is TGTGCCAGTAGTACAGGTCTGAACACTGAAGCTTTCTTT. This chain joins TRBV19 and TRBJ1-1; D ambiguous. This CDR3 is 13 amino acids long. Germline-derived CDR1 and CDR2 are LNHDA and SQIVND (reference sequence). The V end lost 4 bases, the J end lost 0 bases, and 6 bases lay between the germline ends.

This chain joins TRBV11-2 and TRBJ1-2; D unclear. There are 16 residues in the CDR3. The V end was cut by 7 bases, the J end by 6 bases, with 24 bases between. The germline CDR1 and CDR2 sequences are SGHAT and FQNNGV. CDR3 DNA sequence: TGTGCCAGCACCTCAAACCCGGGAATATTCTCCGATGGCTACACCTTC. This sequence encodes CASTSNPGIFSDGYTF.

In nucleotides, the CDR3 is TGTGCCAGCAGCCTGACCGCATTAATAGGGGACGAGCAGTTCTTC. This codes for CASSLTALIGDEQFF. The V call is TRBV7-9, the J call TRBJ2-1; D might be TRBD1 or TRBD2, each matching 5 bases. The CDR3 loop spans 15 amino acids. Germline V gene lookup returns CDR1 SEHNR and CDR2 FQNEAQ (reference sequence). The V end lost 5 bases, the J end lost 10 bases, and 21 bases lay between the germline ends.

The sample holds a few counts of this clonotype. The rearrangement joins TRBV5-6 to TRBJ1-2; D is unclear. Germline assignment: CDR1 SGHDT and CDR2 YYEEEE. With 0 bases removed from V and 2 bases from J, the gap between germline ends came to 11 bases. The CDR3 loop spans 15 amino acids. The CDR3 reads CASSLAGFGNYGYTF. CDR3 DNA sequence: TGTGCCAGCAGCTTGGCAGGTTTCGGGAACTATGGCTACACCTTC.

V is TRBV12-3 or TRBV12-4 and J is TRBJ1-1; TRBD1 aligns across 9 bases. The J segment lost 6 bases and the V segment lost 5 bases, leaving 7 bases of the junction unmatched. CDR3 length: 14 amino acids. CDR3 protein: CASSPTGGYAEAFF. The CDR3 DNA sequence: TGTGCCAGCAGTCCTACAGGGGGCTACGCTGAAGCTTTCTTT.

This clonotype was seen more than once but under ten times. The chain has TRBV9 and TRBJ2-3, with 11 bases lining up with TRBD2. V dropped 0 bases and J dropped 5; count of bases not matched to a gene: 5. The germline V gene has CDR1 SGDLS and CDR2 YYNGEE. The CDR3 has 16 residues. CDR3 protein: CASSVVSGGAGDTQYF. The CDR3 nucleotides read TGTGCCAGCAGCGTAGTTAGCGGGGGGGCGGGAGATACGCAGTATTTT. Variable domain in full (rest from reference TRBV9 and TRBJ2-3): DSGVTQTPKHLITATGQRVTLRCSPRSGDLSVYWYQQSLDQGLQFLIQYYNGEERAKGNILERFSAQQFPDLHSELNLSSLELGDSALYFCASSVVSGGAGDTQYFGPGTRLTVL.

V usage is TRBV16 and J usage is TRBJ2-1, with 7 bases matching TRBD1. V was clipped by 0 bases and J by 3 bases; unmatched bases: 11. Germline V gives CDR1 KGHSY, CDR2 FQNENV. The CDR3 sequence is 18 residues long. The CDR3, as DNA: TGTGCCAGCAGCCAATCGATCTTTGTTCGGGACAGCTACAATGAGCAGTTCTTC. Encoded protein: CASSQSIFVRDSYNEQFF.

There are a few counts of this clonotype. The gene calls are TRBV7-9 and TRBJ2-5, with 11 nucleotides matching TRBD2. The V gene end was trimmed by 3 bases and the J gene end by 4 bases; junction bases not matched to a gene: 10. CDR1 SEHNR and CDR2 FQNEAQ come from the germline V gene (reference sequence). This CDR3 region has 17 residues. The CDR3 coding sequence is TGTGCCAGCAGCTTTGACTTCGGTACTAGCGGGGGAGAGACCCAGTACTTC. Translated, it gives CASSFDFGTSGGETQYF.

This clonotype was seen more than once but under ten times. This chain connects TRBV20-1 to TRBJ2-7; 7 bases agree with TRBD1. Per the germline V gene, CDR1 is DFQATT and CDR2 is SNEGSKA (reference sequence). The CDR3 extends over 13 amino acids. J was trimmed by 0 bases and V by 4 bases; bases with no gene match: 3. Here the CDR3 DNA reads TGCAGTGCTATTGGGACAGACTCCTACGAGCAGTACTTC. This translates into CSAIGTDSYEQYF.

This clonotype has a count of ten or more. The chain couples TRBV27 to TRBJ2-7, with unresolved D. The CDR3 has 13 amino acids. Germline CDR1 and CDR2: MNHEY and SMNVEV (reference sequence). The V and J ends lost 2 bases and 2 bases respectively, with 7 bases between them. The CDR3 nucleotides read TGTGCCAGCAGTTTAGGTCGAGCCTACGAGCAGTACTTC. This translates into CASSLGRAYEQYF.

A word on this clonotype: Germline and junction disagree at one end, which may indicate a read error. CDR3 residues: CASILASGGTEAFF. In DNA form, the CDR3 reads TGCGCCAGCATCTTGGCCTCGGGTGGCACTGAAGCTTTCTTT. The rearrangement joins TRBV5-1 to TRBJ1-1; D remains unclear. Germline lookup yields CDR1 SGHRS and CDR2 YFSETQ. The CDR3 is 14 amino acids.

This clonotype was picked up a small number of times. Here the CDR3 DNA reads TGCGCCAGCAGCTTTCCCTCGACTAGTATCGAAGAGACCCAGTACTTC. Translating gives CASSFPSTSIEETQYF. The rearrangement links TRBV5-1 to TRBJ2-5; possible D gene TRBD2, 6 bases. Germline V gene sequence: CDR1 SGHRS, CDR2 YFSETQ. There are 16 residues in the CDR3. Trimming pared 2 bases from V and 3 bases from J, leaving 17 bases between.

The rearrangement links TRBV7-2 to TRBJ2-2; 10 nucleotides align to TRBD2. Germline V gene data show CDR1 as SGHTA and CDR2 as FQGNSA. J was trimmed by 7 bases and V by 5 bases; bases with no gene match: 16. CDR3 size: 18 residues. CDR3 sequence (DNA): TGTGCCAGCAGCGAAAGAGGGCTAGCGGGAGTGTTAGACGGGGAGCTGTTTTTT. Translation gives CASSERGLAGVLDGELFF. Filled out from reference TRBV7-2 and TRBJ2-2, the complete variable domain reads GAGVSQSPSNKVTEKGKDVELRCDPISGHTALYWYRQSLGQGLEFLIYFQGNSAPDKSGLPSDRFSAERTGGSVSTLTIQRTQQEDSAVYLCASSERGLAGVLDGELFFGEGSRLTVL.

V is TRBV11-3 and J is TRBJ2-5; 7 nucleotides align to TRBD1. Germline CDR1 and CDR2: SGHNT and YENEEA. The ends lost 8 bases at V and 5 bases at J; junction bases unmatched: 8. The length of the CDR3 is 13 residues. The DNA of the CDR3 is TGTGCCAGCGGCCCCCGGGACAGTGAGACCCAGTACTTC. It translates to CASGPRDSETQYF.

J is TRBJ2-1 and V is TRBV19; D perhaps matches TRBD1 (6 bases). Germline lookup yields CDR1 LNHDA and CDR2 SQIVND (reference sequence). This CDR3 region has 14 residues. V lost 3 bases and J 2 bases, leaving 8 bases between the germline ends. The CDR3 loop reads CASSMGAAYNEQFF. CDR3 bases: TGTGCCAGTAGTATGGGGGCTGCCTACAATGAGCAGTTCTTC.

The V and J genes are TRBV7-9 and TRBJ1-4; D gene uncertain. Germline V lookup: CDR1 SEHNR, CDR2 FQNEAQ (reference sequence). Trimming removed 1 base from V and 5 bases from J, with 2 bases in between. The length of the CDR3 is 12 residues. The CDR3 DNA is TGTGCCAGCAGCTTAGGAAATGAAAAACTGTTTTTT. Translation: CASSLGNEKLFF.

This clonotype is categorized as medium-sized. This chain links TRBV13 with TRBJ1-2, with D tentatively TRBD1 (6 bases). Germline V lookup: CDR1 PRHDT, CDR2 FYEKMQ (reference sequence). V lost 5 bases and J 5 bases, leaving 15 bases between the germline ends. This CDR3 is 14 amino acids long. This chain's CDR3 is CASSPLGTPYGYTF. The CDR3 DNA reads TGTGCCAGCAGCCCCCTCGGGACACCTTATGGCTACACCTTC.

This clonotype has a handful of counts. This sequence joins TRBV15 and TRBJ2-7; weak D call: TRBD1 (6 bases). This CDR3 is 15 amino acids long. The V end lost 2 bases, the J end lost 5 bases, and 16 bases lay between the germline ends. The germline V gene has CDR1 LNHNV and CDR2 YYDKDF (reference sequence). The CDR3 reads CATSRIPGHRNEQYF. CDR3 coding DNA: TGTGCCACCAGCAGAATCCCGGGACACCGCAACGAGCAGTACTTC.

The CDR3 nucleotides read TGTGCCAGCAGCTTAGCCCGGGGGGGCACAGATACGCAGTATTTT. Protein sequence: CASSLARGGTDTQYF. The chain links TRBV7-6 to TRBJ2-3; 7 bases line up with TRBD2. There are 15 residues in the CDR3. Germline assignment: CDR1 SGHVS and CDR2 FNYEAQ. With 0 bases clipped from V and 1 base from J, the junction kept 1 base outside the gene matches.

This clonotype has a handful of counts. The chain links TRBV4-2 to TRBJ1-2; D is undetermined. CDR1 and CDR2 (germline): LGHNA, YNFKEQ. Trimming took off 1 base at V and 4 bases at J, with 13 bases between the two ends. The CDR3 extends over 15 amino acids. As DNA, the CDR3 is TGTGCCAGCAGCCAAGCTATGGTAGGGCCCTATGGCTACACCTTC. Its protein is CASSQAMVGPYGYTF.

This clonotype was detected a few times. Written as DNA, the CDR3 is TGTGCCAGCAGCTCCTTAGGACAGGGGGGAGAAAAACTGTTTTTT. This gives the protein CASSSLGQGGEKLFF. This chain links TRBV7-6 with TRBJ1-4, with 10 bases fitting TRBD1. Germline V gene sequence: CDR1 SGHVS, CDR2 FNYEAQ. The CDR3 loop spans 15 amino acids. V gave up 4 bases and J gave up 8 bases; unmatched junction bases: 7. Combining the CDR3 with reference TRBV7-6 and TRBJ1-4 gives the whole variable domain GAGVSQSPRYKVTKRGQDVALRCDPISGHVSLYWYRQALGQGPEFLTYFNYEAQQDKSGLPNDRFSAERPEGSISTLTIQRTEQRDSAMYRCASSSLGQGGEKLFFGSGTQLSVL.

A few counts support this clonotype. This chain connects TRBV7-9 to TRBJ2-1, with 10 bases matching TRBD2. Germline V lookup: CDR1 SEHNR, CDR2 FQNEAQ (reference sequence). The CDR3 runs 16 residues. The junction had 3 bases not matched to a gene; V was cut back by 1 base and J by 3 bases. The CDR3 here is CASSLGGLAIYNEQFF. CDR3 in DNA: TGTGCCAGCAGCTTAGGGGGACTAGCGATCTACAATGAGCAGTTCTTC.

The rearrangement links TRBV7-3 to TRBJ2-3, with D maybe TRBD1 (6 bases). V was cut by 8 bases and J by 6 bases, with 9 bases left in between. Germline V gene sequence: CDR1 SGHTA, CDR2 FQGTGA. This CDR3 has 11 amino acids. This CDR3 reads CASQGSDTQYF. The CDR3 nucleotides are TGTGCCAGCCAGGGGAGCGATACGCAGTATTTT.

V is TRBV7-6 and J is TRBJ1-5, with 7 bases that match TRBD1. There are 17 residues in the CDR3. V shed 5 bases and J 4 bases; nucleotides not matched to a gene: 14. The germline V gene encodes CDR1 SGHVS and CDR2 FNYEAQ. CDR3 coding DNA: TGTGCCAGCAGCGCCTACACCGGGACAGCCGCAAATCAGCCCCAGCATTTT. Translated, it gives CASSAYTGTAANQPQHF.

The gene calls are TRBV21-1 and TRBJ2-7; TRBD1 reflects the table's D call only, with no check against the DNA. TRBV21-1 is a pseudogene. The CDR3 spans 14 residues. The CDR3 protein is CASTGDRATYEQYF. The CDR3, as DNA: TGTGCCTCAACGGGGGACAGGGCTACCTACGAGCAGTACTTC.

This clonotype was found once. This chain joins TRBV13 and TRBJ2-5, with D uncertain. Per the germline V gene, CDR1 is PRHDT and CDR2 is FYEKMQ (reference sequence). This CDR3 has 14 amino acids. With 1 base removed from V and 2 bases from J, the gap between germline ends came to 8 bases. DNA for the CDR3: TGTGCCAGCAGCTTAGCACGGTCTCAAGAGACCCAGTACTTC. It is translated as CASSLARSQETQYF.

This clonotype was seen once. This chain uses TRBV7-2 with TRBJ1-5, with a weak D call TRBD1 (6 bases). Germline CDR1 and CDR2: SGHTA and FQGNSA. The V end was cut by 5 bases, the J end by 1 base, with 15 bases between. This CDR3 has 16 residues. The CDR3 coding sequence is TGTGCCAGCAGCCCGAACAGGGACTTAAGCAATCAGCCCCAGCATTTT. The encoded protein is CASSPNRDLSNQPQHF.